The 15 T cell receptor beta chains presented below share a single source sample, sequenced in a study of T cells in tuberculosis. Only in-frame clones appear in the TCRdb table, and some are missing; sequencing was by immunoSEQ multiplex PCR. This repertoire shows about 34,000 clones, 91% found once; its top ten account for about 2.2%. The sequenced sample was PBMCs. Every receptor here comes from a donor aged 10-29 years with latent tuberculosis or without tuberculosis infection.

The chain combines TRBV19 with TRBJ2-2; D may be TRBD2 (5 bases). Germline assignment: CDR1 LNHDA and CDR2 SQIVND (reference sequence). V lost 7 bases, J lost 3 bases, and 12 bases lay in between. The length of the CDR3 is 14 residues. The CDR3 coding sequence is TGTGCCAGTACCATGGGGAGACACACCGGGGAGCTGTTTTTT. The encoded protein is CASTMGRHTGELFF.

This sequence joins TRBV6-6 and TRBJ1-5, with TRBD1 as a possible D gene (5 bases). There are 14 residues in the CDR3. Trimming stripped 5 bases from V and 6 bases from J, with 14 bases between. Germline V CDR1 and CDR2: MNHNY, SVGAGI (reference sequence). The CDR3 region has the DNA TGTGCCAGCAGTCACGAGACAGTGGGTCAGCCCCAGCATTTT. This translates into CASSHETVGQPQHF.

This clone was observed a single time. The V call is TRBV5-6, the J call TRBJ2-4, with 7 bases identical to TRBD1. The V segment lost 3 bases and the J segment 7 bases; nucleotides outside the gene matches: 10. Germline CDR1 reads SGHDT; CDR2 reads YYEEEE. There are 15 residues in the CDR3. CDR3: CASSSMGQFTNIQYF. In DNA form, the CDR3 reads TGTGCCAGCAGCTCAATGGGACAGTTCACGAACATTCAGTACTTC.

The count of this clone is one. The chain carries TRBV18 and TRBJ2-1; TRBD2 agrees at 10 bases. J lost 0 bases, V lost 8 bases, and 7 bases had no gene match. The germline gives CDR1 KGHSH, CDR2 LQKENI. CDR3 length: 16 amino acids. The CDR3 sequence: CASALAGGGSYNEQFF. The DNA of the CDR3 is TGTGCCAGCGCTTTAGCGGGAGGAGGCTCCTACAATGAGCAGTTCTTC.

The chain joins TRBV7-9 to TRBJ1-4, with D uncertain. Germline lookup yields CDR1 SEHNR and CDR2 FQNEAQ (reference sequence). The length of the CDR3 is 16 residues. V was trimmed by 1 base and J by 0 bases, leaving 9 bases between them. DNA for the CDR3: TGTGCCAGCAGCTTAGTCTCGGGTTCAACTAATGAAAAACTGTTTTTT. Encoded protein: CASSLVSGSTNEKLFF.

The V and J genes are TRBV20-1 and TRBJ1-2, with D perhaps matching TRBD1 (5 bases). The V gene's germline CDR1 is DFQATT and CDR2 SNEGSKA (reference sequence). V was shortened by 5 bases and J by 8 bases, with 9 bases between the two germline ends. CDR3 size: 10 residues. CDR3 sequence: CSALPGGYTF. The CDR3 DNA follows: TGCAGTGCTTTACCAGGGGGCTACACCTTC.

The rearrangement uses TRBV4-1 and TRBJ2-1; D unresolved. Between the trimmed V and J ends, which lost 0 bases and 0 bases, there was a span of 12 bases. CDR1 is MGHRA, CDR2 YSYEKL, per germline. The CDR3 length is 17 residues. The CDR3, as DNA: TGCGCCAGCAGCCAAGATGGGCATTCCAGCTCCTACAATGAGCAGTTCTTC. This codes for CASSQDGHSSSYNEQFF.

V gene TRBV10-1 combines with J gene TRBJ2-5, with D perhaps matching TRBD1 (6 bases). Between the trimmed V and J ends, which lost 6 bases and 5 bases, there was a span of 13 bases. The CDR3 extends over 13 amino acids. CDR1 is WNHNN, CDR2 SYGVQD, per germline (reference sequence). DNA for the CDR3: TGCGCCAGCAGCCCCAGGGGTGGGGAGACCCAGTACTTC. Protein sequence: CASSPRGGETQYF.

This chain uses TRBV4-3 with TRBJ2-2; maybe TRBD2 (5 bases). Trimming cost V 5 bases and J 3 bases, with 13 bases left between them. Per the germline V gene, CDR1 is LGHNA and CDR2 is YSLEER. CDR3 length equals 15 residues. The CDR3 sequence: CASSNRAAYTGELFF. DNA of the CDR3: TGCGCCAGCAGCAACCGAGCGGCTTACACCGGGGAGCTGTTTTTT.

This sequence joins TRBV7-2 and TRBJ1-1, with D tentatively TRBD1 (6 bases). CDR1 is SGHTA and CDR2 is FQGNSA in the germline V gene. With 1 base removed from V and 6 bases from J, the gap between germline ends came to 18 bases. The CDR3 is made up of 16 amino acids. CDR3 loop: CASSLVGGRGVAEAFF. In DNA form, the CDR3 reads TGTGCCAGCAGCTTAGTGGGTGGCAGGGGAGTCGCTGAAGCTTTCTTT.

This chain joins TRBV27 and TRBJ1-3; possibly TRBD1 for D (6 bases). From germline, CDR1 is MNHEY and CDR2 SMNVEV (reference sequence). The CDR3 totals 16 residues. The germline V and J ends were trimmed by 5 bases and 1 base, with 15 bases remaining between them. CDR3 amino acids: CASSIQGGMSGNTIYF. The CDR3, as DNA: TGTGCCAGCAGTATCCAAGGGGGAATGTCTGGAAACACCATATATTTT.

This chain connects TRBV7-2 to TRBJ1-2, with 10 bases fitting TRBD1. CDR3 size: 15 residues. Germline assignment: CDR1 SGHTA and CDR2 FQGNSA. With 2 bases clipped from V and 4 bases from J, the junction kept 4 bases outside the gene matches. The CDR3 nucleotides are TGTGCCAGCAGCTTAACCGGACAGGGGGGCTATGGCTACACCTTC. Its protein product is CASSLTGQGGYGYTF. The full variable domain, completed using reference TRBV7-2 and TRBJ1-2, is GAGVSQSPSNKVTEKGKDVELRCDPISGHTALYWYRQSLGQGLEFLIYFQGNSAPDKSGLPSDRFSAERTGGSVSTLTIQRTQQEDSAVYLCASSLTGQGGYGYTFGSGTRLTVV.

The gene calls are TRBV5-1 and TRBJ1-5; tentative D call: TRBD1 (5 bases). Looked up from germline, CDR1 is SGHRS and CDR2 is YFSETQ. This CDR3 has 15 residues. V was clipped by 1 base and J by 4 bases, with 12 bases between them. In DNA, the CDR3 is TGCGCCAGCAGCTTGCAGGGAGGCACTAATCAGCCCCAGCATTTT. Its translation: CASSLQGGTNQPQHF.

This clone was found once. V gene TRBV7-9 combines with J gene TRBJ1-3; 8 bases agree with TRBD1. The ends lost 3 bases at V and 0 bases at J; junction bases unmatched: 7. Germline CDR1 reads SEHNR; CDR2 reads FQNEAQ (reference sequence). The CDR3 runs to 17 residues. The CDR3 is CASSLTGVPSSGNTIYF. The CDR3 region has the DNA TGTGCCAGCAGCTTGACAGGGGTCCCGAGCTCTGGAAACACCATATATTTT.

The chain uses TRBV6-1 and TRBJ1-2; a possible D gene is TRBD1 (6 bases). Trimming removed 1 base from V and 5 bases from J, with 14 bases in between. Germline V gene lookup returns CDR1 MNHNS and CDR2 SASEGT. This CDR3 spans 15 amino acids. The CDR3 here is CASSEGTAQLYGYTF. Here the CDR3 DNA reads TGTGCCAGCAGTGAAGGGACAGCGCAACTGTATGGCTACACCTTC.